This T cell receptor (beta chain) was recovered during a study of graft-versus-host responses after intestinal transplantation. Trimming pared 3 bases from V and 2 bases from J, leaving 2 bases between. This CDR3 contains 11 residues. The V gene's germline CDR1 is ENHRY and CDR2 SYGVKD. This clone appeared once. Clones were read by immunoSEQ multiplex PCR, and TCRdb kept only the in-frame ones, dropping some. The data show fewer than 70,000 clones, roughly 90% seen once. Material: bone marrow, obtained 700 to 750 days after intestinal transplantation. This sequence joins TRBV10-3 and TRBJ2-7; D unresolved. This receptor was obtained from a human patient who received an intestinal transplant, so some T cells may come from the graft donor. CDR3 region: CAISETYEQYF. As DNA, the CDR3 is TGTGCCATCAGTGAAACCTACGAGCAGTACTTC.